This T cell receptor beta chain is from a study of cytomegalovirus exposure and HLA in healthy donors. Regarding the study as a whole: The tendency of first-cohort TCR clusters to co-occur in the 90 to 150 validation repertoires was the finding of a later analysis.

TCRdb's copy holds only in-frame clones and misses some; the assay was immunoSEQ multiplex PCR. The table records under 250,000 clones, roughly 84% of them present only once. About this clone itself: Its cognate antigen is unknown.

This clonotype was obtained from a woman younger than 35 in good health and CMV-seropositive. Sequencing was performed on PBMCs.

The CDR3 DNA sequence: TGCGCCAGCAGCCAACAGACACCGGGACTCGTCACCTACGAGCAGTACTTC. Encoded protein: CASSQQTPGLVTYEQYF. This sequence joins TRBV4-1 and TRBJ2-7; D is perhaps TRBD2 (6 bases). The germline V and J ends were trimmed by 2 bases and 2 bases, with 19 bases remaining between them. This CDR3 has 17 residues. The germline V gene has CDR1 MGHRA and CDR2 YSYEKL.